A single sample gave rise to the 23 T cell receptor beta chains below, sequenced in a study of Graves' ophthalmopathy and Graves' hyperthyroidism. Scientists amplified the TCR beta CDR3 regions from RNA transcripts. The first round was an RT-PCR with HTBI primers, and the second round was a multiplex PCR. From the multiplex PCR reads, TCRdb called clonotypes with MiXCR, one entry per CDR3 protein. Found here are roughly 230,000 distinct CDR3 sequences, roughly a fifth of them singletons; the top ten hold roughly 39%. The specimen sequenced was peripheral blood. The receptor set was obtained from a woman aged 45 to 65 with Graves' ophthalmopathy.

The chain uses TRBV5-1 and TRBJ1-1; unclear D gene. The V end was cut by 5 bases, the J end by 4 bases, with 15 bases between. Germline V CDR1 and CDR2: SGHRS, YFSETQ. The CDR3 is made up of 14 amino acids. The CDR3 coding sequence is TGCGCCAGCAGTCCTTTACGCGAGGTCACTGAAGCTTTCTTT. It yields the protein CASSPLREVTEAFF.

The chain carries TRBV28 and TRBJ2-5, with TRBD2 identical over 7 bases. The V segment lost 5 bases and the J segment 1 base; nucleotides outside the gene matches: 10. This CDR3 is built from 16 residues. CDR1 and CDR2 (germline): MDHEN, SYDVKM. Here the CDR3 DNA reads TGTGCCAGCAGTGGTCGGACTAGTATATCCCAAGAGACCCAGTACTTC. Translated: CASSGRTSISQETQYF. Drawing the rest from reference TRBV28 and TRBJ2-5, the complete variable domain is DVKVTQSSRYLVKRTGEKVFLECVQDMDHENMFWYRQDPGLGLRLIYFSYDVKMKEKGDIPEGYSVSREKKERFSLILESASTNQTSMYLCASSGRTSISQETQYFGPGTRLLVL.

This clonotype was seen ten or more times. The DNA for the CDR3 is TGTGCCAGCGGACAGGGGAATTCACCCCTCCACTTT. This translates into CASGQGNSPLHF. The chain uses TRBV6-1 and TRBJ1-6; TRBD1 matches at 9 bases. The germline gives CDR1 MNHNS, CDR2 SASEGT. V lost 8 bases to trimming and J lost 7 bases; unmatched junction nucleotides: 0. The CDR3 extends over 12 amino acids.

This clonotype showed up many times. This chain uses TRBV19 with TRBJ1-1; 8 nucleotides match TRBD1. V lost 10 bases, J lost 5 bases, and 9 bases stayed unmatched. The CDR3 has 13 residues. Germline lookup yields CDR1 LNHDA and CDR2 SQIVND (reference sequence). As DNA, the CDR3 is TGTGCCATTTTCACAGGGGGTTTGACTGAAGCTTTCTTT. Translation: CAIFTGGLTEAFF.

In this sample, this clonotype turned up many times. The chain joins TRBV10-3 to TRBJ2-2; 8 positions match TRBD1. This CDR3 region has 16 residues. Trimming cost V 10 bases and J 0 bases; bases outside gene matches: 10. Germline CDR1 reads ENHRY; CDR2 reads SYGVKD. This CDR3 reads CATEPGQVTNTGELFF. The CDR3 DNA reads as TGTGCCACTGAACCGGGACAGGTTACGAACACCGGGGAGCTGTTTTTT.

The gene calls are TRBV5-1 and TRBJ2-6; D ambiguous. From germline, CDR1 is SGHRS and CDR2 YFSETQ. Trimming pared 5 bases from V and 0 bases from J, leaving 9 bases between. There are 15 residues in the CDR3. The CDR3 is CASRGVTSGANVLTF. DNA of the CDR3: TGCGCCAGCAGAGGAGTCACCTCTGGGGCCAACGTCCTGACTTTC.

This clonotype was counted ten times or more. The chain has TRBV3-1 and TRBJ2-5, with D unclear. The CDR3 covers 14 residues. With 0 bases removed from V and 5 bases from J, the gap between germline ends came to 10 bases. Germline loops: CDR1 LGHDT, CDR2 YNNKEL (reference sequence). CDR3 region: CASSQDLNRETQYF. The CDR3 DNA follows: TGTGCCAGCAGCCAAGATCTAAATAGGGAGACCCAGTACTTC.

The J gene is TRBJ1-1, the V gene TRBV5-1; tentative D call: TRBD1 (5 bases). Germline V CDR1 and CDR2: SGHRS, YFSETQ. This CDR3 contains 14 residues. The ends were cut back, 4 bases at V and 6 bases at J, with 16 bases in the middle. The CDR3 is CASSPGRRTSEAFF. As DNA, the CDR3 is TGCGCCAGCAGCCCGGGACGGAGAACATCTGAAGCTTTCTTT.

This clonotype was found many times. This sequence joins TRBV6-1 and TRBJ2-2, with D perhaps TRBD1 (5 bases). The ends were cut back, 2 bases at V and 1 base at J, with 11 bases in the middle. The CDR3 extends over 16 amino acids. CDR1 MNHNS and CDR2 SASEGT come from the germline V gene. The CDR3 bases are TGTGCCAGCAGTGAAAGGGGCAGAGGGAACACCGGGGAGCTGTTTTTT. Encoded protein: CASSERGRGNTGELFF.

This clonotype was seen ten or more times. V gene TRBV20-1 combines with J gene TRBJ1-2, with 7 nucleotides matching TRBD1. The CDR3 has 12 amino acids. V shed 5 bases, J shed 8 bases, and the junction held 8 bases outside the gene matches. Germline lookup yields CDR1 DFQATT and CDR2 SNEGSKA (reference sequence). CDR3 bases: TGCAGTGCTCGTCAGGGGGTTTGGGGCTACACCTTC. Protein: CSARQGVWGYTF.

This clonotype has more than one count but fewer than ten. The V call is TRBV2, the J call TRBJ1-1; D gene ambiguous. The CDR3 runs 15 residues. The germline V gene has CDR1 SNHLY and CDR2 FYNNEI. Trimming cost V 2 bases and J 1 base, with 11 bases left between them. Here the CDR3 DNA reads TGTGCCAGCAGTGAACATCGGGCCTCGAACACTGAAGCTTTCTTT. Residues: CASSEHRASNTEAFF.

This clonotype was seen at least ten times. V is TRBV7-2 and J is TRBJ2-4; D is unresolved. The CDR3 has 13 residues. Looked up from germline, CDR1 is SGHTA and CDR2 is FQGNSA. The ends were cut back, 4 bases at V and 5 bases at J, with 9 bases in the middle. CDR3: CASSWNDQNIQYF. The CDR3 nucleotides read TGTGCCAGCAGCTGGAATGACCAAAACATTCAGTACTTC.

To note about this clonotype: A single base separates this from a much larger clone, so it may be a read error. The chain links TRBV18 to TRBJ2-4; possible D gene TRBD1, 6 bases. The CDR3 is 12 amino acids. Germline V lookup: CDR1 KGHSH, CDR2 LQKENI. The CDR3 sequence is CASSDSENMQYF. The CDR3 DNA reads as TGTGCCAGCTCGGACAGCGAAAACATGCAGTACTTC. Using reference TRBV18 and TRBJ2-4 for the parts outside the CDR3, the full variable domain is NAGVMQNPRHLVRRRGQEARLRCSPMKGHSHVYWYRQLPEEGLKFMVYLQKENIIDESGMPKERFSAEFPKEGPSILRIQQVVRGDSAAYFCASSDSENMQYFGAGTRLSVL.

This chain links TRBV9 with TRBJ2-5; 8 bases map to TRBD2. V lost 3 bases and J lost 2; bases outside the gene matches: 6. The CDR3 spans 15 residues. Germline V gene lookup returns CDR1 SGDLS and CDR2 YYNGEE. The CDR3 DNA sequence: TGTGCCAGCAGCGCCGGGACTAGGGGACAAGAGACCCAGTACTTC. Translating gives CASSAGTRGQETQYF.

This clonotype has at least ten counts. V is TRBV24-1 and J is TRBJ2-2; D ambiguous. Trimming shortened V by 0 bases and J by 8 bases, and 6 bases separated the two germline ends. Looked up from germline, CDR1 is KGHDR and CDR2 is SFDVKD. The CDR3 runs 13 residues. CDR3 coding DNA: TGTGCCACCAGTGATTTGTGGGTAGGGGAGCTGTTTTTT. It codes for CATSDLWVGELFF.

This clonotype was recorded many times. This chain uses TRBV5-1 with TRBJ2-5; D is perhaps TRBD2 (6 bases). This CDR3 is built from 14 residues. Germline CDR1 SGHRS, CDR2 YFSETQ. V was shortened by 1 base and J by 5 bases, with 12 bases between the two germline ends. The CDR3 DNA follows: TGCGCCAGCAGCTTGCGGGGGTCCTCGGAGACCCAGTACTTC. This sequence encodes CASSLRGSSETQYF. Combining the CDR3 with reference TRBV5-1 and TRBJ2-5 gives the whole variable domain KAGVTQTPRYLIKTRGQQVTLSCSPISGHRSVSWYQQTPGQGLQFLFEYFSETQRNKGNFPGRFSGRQFSNSRSEMNVSTLELGDSALYLCASSLRGSSETQYFGPGTRLLVL.

The gene calls are TRBV19 and TRBJ1-3; unclear D gene. Germline values: CDR1 LNHDA, CDR2 SQIVND (reference sequence). The CDR3 is 14 amino acids. Trimming cost V 9 bases and J 0 bases, with 12 bases left between them. CDR3 nucleotides: TGTGCCAGCGGTGGACGGACCTCTGGAAACACCATATATTTT. Amino acid sequence: CASGGRTSGNTIYF.

This clonotype was seen only a few times. The V call is TRBV29-1, the J call TRBJ2-2; TRBD2 agrees at 9 bases. The V gene end was trimmed by 7 bases and the J gene end by 0 bases; junction bases not matched to a gene: 6. Per germline, CDR1 SQVTM and CDR2 ANQGSEA. This CDR3 is built from 15 residues. The CDR3 is CSAKTSGANTGELFF. CDR3 coding DNA: TGCAGCGCTAAGACTAGCGGCGCGAACACCGGGGAGCTGTTTTTT.

This clonotype was counted at least ten times. The V call is TRBV6-2 or TRBV6-3, the J call TRBJ2-7; the D is unclear. In germline, CDR1 is MNHEY, CDR2 SVGEGT. The CDR3 has 13 amino acids. V lost 5 bases and J 0 bases, leaving 8 bases between the germline ends. The CDR3 nucleotides read TGTGCCAGCAGTACGCGGAACTCCTACGAGCAGTACTTC. Translated: CASSTRNSYEQYF.

In regard to this clonotype: The junction shows a germline mismatch at one end, possibly a read error. The CDR3 DNA follows: TGTGCCAGCAGTTTAGCGGCCCCCTACGAGCAGTGCTTC. It translates to CASSLAAPYEQCF. V gene TRBV28 combines with J gene TRBJ2-7; the D is unclear. This CDR3 has 13 residues. Germline V gives CDR1 MDHEN, CDR2 SYDVKM.

In its sample, this clonotype was seen many times. The chain links TRBV6-5 to TRBJ1-2; TRBD1 matches at 7 bases. This CDR3 is 13 amino acids long. The germline CDR1 and CDR2 sequences are MNHEY and SVGAGI. V lost 4 bases to trimming and J lost 7 bases; unmatched junction nucleotides: 6. CDR3 sequence: CASSSTGYGGYTF. CDR3 DNA sequence: TGTGCCAGCAGTTCGACAGGGTATGGTGGCTACACCTTC.

This clonotype has just a few counts. A read error may account for a junction end that differs from germline. This chain joins TRBV29-1 and TRBJ2-2, with D perhaps matching TRBD1 or TRBD2 (5 bases each). The CDR3 runs to 14 residues. Per germline, CDR1 SQVTM and CDR2 ANQGSEA. The CDR3 DNA reads as TGCAGCGTTGAAGGGCAGGGTCGGACCGGGGAACTGTTTTTT. Its translation is CSVEGQGRTGELFF.

Ten or more counts support this clonotype. V and J are TRBV9 and TRBJ1-1; maybe TRBD1 (5 bases). The CDR3 runs 16 residues. Germline CDR1 is SGDLS and CDR2 is YYNGEE. Trimming left V 0 bases short and J 1 base short, with 13 bases between. The CDR3 sequence is CASSVGVGRGNTEAFF. In nucleotides, the CDR3 is TGTGCCAGCAGCGTAGGGGTAGGGAGGGGGAACACTGAAGCTTTCTTT.